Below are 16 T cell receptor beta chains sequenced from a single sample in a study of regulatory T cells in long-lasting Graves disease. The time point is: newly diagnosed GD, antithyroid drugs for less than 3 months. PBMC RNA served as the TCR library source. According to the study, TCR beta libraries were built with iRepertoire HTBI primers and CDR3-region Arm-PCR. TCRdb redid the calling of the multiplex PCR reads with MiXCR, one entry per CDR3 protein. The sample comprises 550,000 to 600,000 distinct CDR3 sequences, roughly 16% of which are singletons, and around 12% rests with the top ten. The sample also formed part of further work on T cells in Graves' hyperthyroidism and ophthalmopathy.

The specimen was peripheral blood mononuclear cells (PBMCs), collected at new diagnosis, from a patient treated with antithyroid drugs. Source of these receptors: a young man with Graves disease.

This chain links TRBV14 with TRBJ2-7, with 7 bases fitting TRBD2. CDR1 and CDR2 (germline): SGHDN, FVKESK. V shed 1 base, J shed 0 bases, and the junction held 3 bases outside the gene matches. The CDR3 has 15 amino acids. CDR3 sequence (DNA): TGTGCCAGCAGCCAAGCTAGCGGACCCTCCTACGAGCAGTACTTC. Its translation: CASSQASGPSYEQYF.

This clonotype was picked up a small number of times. The CDR3 is CASKLWTANTEAFF. CDR3 DNA: TGTGCCAGCAAATTGTGGACCGCGAACACTGAAGCTTTCTTT. The genes are TRBV6-2 or TRBV6-3 and TRBJ1-1, with D hard to call. The CDR3 is made up of 14 amino acids. Trimming pared 7 bases from V and 1 base from J, leaving 13 bases between. The germline V gene encodes CDR1 MNHEY and CDR2 SVGEGT.

The CDR3 sequence is CSARDPAESSYNSPLHF. For the CDR3, the DNA is TGCAGTGCTAGAGATCCAGCAGAGAGCTCCTATAATTCACCCCTCCACTTT. The rearrangement joins TRBV20-1 to TRBJ1-6; no clear D gene. The CDR3 runs 17 residues. The germline V gene encodes CDR1 DFQATT and CDR2 SNEGSKA (reference sequence). The ends were cut back, 0 bases at V and 0 bases at J, with 12 bases in the middle.

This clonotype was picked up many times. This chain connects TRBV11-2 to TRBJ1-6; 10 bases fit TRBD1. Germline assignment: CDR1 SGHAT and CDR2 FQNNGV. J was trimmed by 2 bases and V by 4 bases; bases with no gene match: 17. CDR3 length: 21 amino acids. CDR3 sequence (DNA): TGTGCCAGCAGCTGGGGGACAGGGGAAGATCCGCGAAGCCCCTATAATTCACCCCTCCACTTT. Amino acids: CASSWGTGEDPRSPYNSPLHF.

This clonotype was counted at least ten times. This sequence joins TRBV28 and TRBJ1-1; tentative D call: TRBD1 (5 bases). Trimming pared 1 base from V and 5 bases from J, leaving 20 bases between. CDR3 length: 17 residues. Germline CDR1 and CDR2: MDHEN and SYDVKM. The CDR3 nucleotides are TGTGCCAGCAGTTTATTCCAGGGCGCAGTGACGGGGACTGAAGCTTTCTTT. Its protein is CASSLFQGAVTGTEAFF.

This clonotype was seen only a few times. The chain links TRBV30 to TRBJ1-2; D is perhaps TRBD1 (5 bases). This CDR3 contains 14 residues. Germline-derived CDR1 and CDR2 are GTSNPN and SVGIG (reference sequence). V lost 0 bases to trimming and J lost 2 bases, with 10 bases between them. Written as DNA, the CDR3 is TGTGCCTGGAGTGTGGGGGGTGGGAACTATGGCTACACCTTC. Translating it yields CAWSVGGGNYGYTF.

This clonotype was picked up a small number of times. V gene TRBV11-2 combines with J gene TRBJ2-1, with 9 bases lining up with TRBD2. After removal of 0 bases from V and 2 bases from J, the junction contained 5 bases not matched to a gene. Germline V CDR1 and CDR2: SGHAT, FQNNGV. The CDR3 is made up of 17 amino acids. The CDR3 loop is CASSLERGGRAYNEQFF. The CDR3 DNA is TGTGCCAGCAGCTTAGAGAGGGGCGGGAGGGCCTACAATGAGCAGTTCTTC.

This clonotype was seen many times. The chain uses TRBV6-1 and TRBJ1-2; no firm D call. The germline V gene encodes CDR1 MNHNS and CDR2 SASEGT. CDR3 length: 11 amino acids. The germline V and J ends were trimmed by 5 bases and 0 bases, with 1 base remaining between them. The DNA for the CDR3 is TGTGCCAGCAGTACTAACTATGGCTACACCTTC. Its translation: CASSTNYGYTF.

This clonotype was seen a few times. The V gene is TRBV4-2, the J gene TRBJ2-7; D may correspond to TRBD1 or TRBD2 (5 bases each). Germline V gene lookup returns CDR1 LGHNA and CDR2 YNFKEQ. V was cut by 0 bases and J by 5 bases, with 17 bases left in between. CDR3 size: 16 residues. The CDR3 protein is CASSQDRDPRNHEQYF. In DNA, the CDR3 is TGTGCCAGCAGCCAAGACCGGGACCCCCGAAACCACGAGCAGTACTTC.

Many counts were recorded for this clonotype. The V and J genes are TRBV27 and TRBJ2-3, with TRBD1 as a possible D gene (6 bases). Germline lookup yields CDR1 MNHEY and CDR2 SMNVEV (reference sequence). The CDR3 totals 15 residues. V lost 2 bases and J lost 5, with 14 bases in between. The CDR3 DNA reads TGTGCCAGCAGTTTAGAGGGGCTCAGGGGAGATACGCAGTATTTT. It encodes CASSLEGLRGDTQYF.

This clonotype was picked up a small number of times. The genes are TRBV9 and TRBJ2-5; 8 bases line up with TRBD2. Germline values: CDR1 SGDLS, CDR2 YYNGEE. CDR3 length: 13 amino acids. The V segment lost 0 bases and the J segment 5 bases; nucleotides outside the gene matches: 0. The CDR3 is CASSVVAGETQYF. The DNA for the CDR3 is TGTGCCAGCAGCGTAGTAGCGGGGGAGACCCAGTACTTC.

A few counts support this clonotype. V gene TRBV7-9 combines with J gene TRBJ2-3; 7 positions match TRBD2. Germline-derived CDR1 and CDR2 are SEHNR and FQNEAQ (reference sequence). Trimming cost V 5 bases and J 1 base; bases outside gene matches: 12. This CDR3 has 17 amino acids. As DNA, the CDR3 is TGTGCCAGCAGCCCACCCTCCCTACTAGCGCGCACAGATACGCAGTATTTT. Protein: CASSPPSLLARTDTQYF.

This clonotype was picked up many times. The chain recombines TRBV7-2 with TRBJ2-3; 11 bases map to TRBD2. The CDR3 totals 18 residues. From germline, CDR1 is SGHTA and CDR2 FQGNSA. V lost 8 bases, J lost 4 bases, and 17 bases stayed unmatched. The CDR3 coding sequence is TGTGCCAGCTGGGAGGACCTAGCGGGAGGTTTAATTGCAGATACGCAGTATTTT. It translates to CASWEDLAGGLIADTQYF.

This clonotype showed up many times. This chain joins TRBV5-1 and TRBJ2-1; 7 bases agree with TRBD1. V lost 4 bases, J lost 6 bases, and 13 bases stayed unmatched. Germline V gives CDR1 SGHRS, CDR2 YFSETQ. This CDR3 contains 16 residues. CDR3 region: CASSPRGRGFGNEQFF. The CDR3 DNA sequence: TGCGCCAGCAGCCCCAGGGGCAGGGGGTTCGGCAATGAGCAGTTCTTC. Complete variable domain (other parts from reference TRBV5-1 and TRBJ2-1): KAGVTQTPRYLIKTRGQQVTLSCSPISGHRSVSWYQQTPGQGLQFLFEYFSETQRNKGNFPGRFSGRQFSNSRSEMNVSTLELGDSALYLCASSPRGRGFGNEQFFGPGTRLTVL.

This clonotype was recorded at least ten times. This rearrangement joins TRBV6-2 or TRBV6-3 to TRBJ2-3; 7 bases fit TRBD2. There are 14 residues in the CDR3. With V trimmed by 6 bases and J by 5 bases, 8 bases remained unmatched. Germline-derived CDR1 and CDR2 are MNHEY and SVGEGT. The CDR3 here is CASSPGLEKDTQYF. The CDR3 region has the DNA TGTGCCAGCAGCCCCGGACTAGAGAAAGATACGCAGTATTTT.

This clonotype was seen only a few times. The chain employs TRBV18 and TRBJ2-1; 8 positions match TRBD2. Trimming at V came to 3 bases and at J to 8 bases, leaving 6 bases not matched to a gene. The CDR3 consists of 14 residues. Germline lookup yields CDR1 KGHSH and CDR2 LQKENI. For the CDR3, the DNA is TGTGCCAGCTCACCGATAAGCGGGAGACATGAGCAGTTCTTC. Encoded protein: CASSPISGRHEQFF.